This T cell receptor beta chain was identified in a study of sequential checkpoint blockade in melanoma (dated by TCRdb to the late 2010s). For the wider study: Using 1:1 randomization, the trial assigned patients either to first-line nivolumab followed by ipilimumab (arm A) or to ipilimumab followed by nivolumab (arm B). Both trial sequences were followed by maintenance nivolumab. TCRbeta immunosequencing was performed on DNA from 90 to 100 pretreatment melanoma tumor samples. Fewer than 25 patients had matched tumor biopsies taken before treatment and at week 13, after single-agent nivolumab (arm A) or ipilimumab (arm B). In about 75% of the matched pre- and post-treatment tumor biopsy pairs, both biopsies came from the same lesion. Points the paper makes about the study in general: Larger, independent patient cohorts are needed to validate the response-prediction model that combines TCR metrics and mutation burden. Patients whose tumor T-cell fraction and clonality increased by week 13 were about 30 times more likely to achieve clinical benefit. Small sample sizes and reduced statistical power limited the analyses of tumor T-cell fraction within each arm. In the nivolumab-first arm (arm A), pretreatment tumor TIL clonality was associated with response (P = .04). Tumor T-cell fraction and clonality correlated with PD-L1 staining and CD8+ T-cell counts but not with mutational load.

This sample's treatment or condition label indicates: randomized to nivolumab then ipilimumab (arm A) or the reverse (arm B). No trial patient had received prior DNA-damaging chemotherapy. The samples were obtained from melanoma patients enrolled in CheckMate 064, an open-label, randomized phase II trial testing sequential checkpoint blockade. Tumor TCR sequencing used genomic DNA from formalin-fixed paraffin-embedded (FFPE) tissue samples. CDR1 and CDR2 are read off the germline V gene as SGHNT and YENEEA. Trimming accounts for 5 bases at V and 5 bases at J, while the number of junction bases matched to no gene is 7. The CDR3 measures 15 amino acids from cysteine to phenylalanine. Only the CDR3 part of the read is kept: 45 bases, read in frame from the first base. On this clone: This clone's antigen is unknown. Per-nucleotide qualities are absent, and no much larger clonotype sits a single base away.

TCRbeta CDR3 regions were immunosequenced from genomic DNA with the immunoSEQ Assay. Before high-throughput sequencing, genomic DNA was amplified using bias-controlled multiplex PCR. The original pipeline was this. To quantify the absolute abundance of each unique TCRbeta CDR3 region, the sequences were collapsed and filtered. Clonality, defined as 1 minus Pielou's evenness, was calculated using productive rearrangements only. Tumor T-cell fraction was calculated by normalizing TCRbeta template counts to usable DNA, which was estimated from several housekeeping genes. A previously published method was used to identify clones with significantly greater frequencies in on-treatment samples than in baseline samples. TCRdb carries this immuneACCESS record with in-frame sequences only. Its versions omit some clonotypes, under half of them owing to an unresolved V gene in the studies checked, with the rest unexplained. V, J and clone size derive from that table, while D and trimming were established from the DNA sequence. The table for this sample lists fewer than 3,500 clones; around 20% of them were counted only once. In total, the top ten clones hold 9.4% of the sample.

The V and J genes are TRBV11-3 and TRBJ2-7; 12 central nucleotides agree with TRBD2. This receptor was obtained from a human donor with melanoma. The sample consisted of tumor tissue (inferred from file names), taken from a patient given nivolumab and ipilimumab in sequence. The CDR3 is CASSRPSGRADEQYF. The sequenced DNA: TGTGCCAGCAGCCGTCCTAGCGGGAGGGCCGACGAGCAGTACTTC.